This T cell receptor (beta chain) was identified in a study of blood T cell repertoires in COVID-19. Study background: The United States, Italy and Spain supplied acute and convalescent COVID-19 samples. Nucleic acid was either cDNA or gDNA, and it came from T cells, B-cell-depleted T cells, or PBMCs.

Trimming cost V 3 bases and J 2 bases, with 11 bases left between them. The CDR3 has 14 residues. Germline CDR1 and CDR2: MNHEY and SMNVEV (reference sequence). Under the authors' procedure: Quantification of nucleated cells was approximated via reference gene primer amplification. Sequencing used immunoSEQ multiplex PCR; TCRdb keeps in-frame clones, though not all of them. Clone size and the V and J calls come from that table; the DNA yielded D and trimming. The data contain about 190,000 clones, approximately 88% of them singletons. Sequenced input: peripheral blood. The origin of this receptor is a man between 40 and 49 years old with acute or convalescent COVID-19. The V gene is TRBV27, the J gene TRBJ2-7, with D tentatively TRBD2 (6 bases). DNA for the CDR3: TGTGCCAGCAGTTTGAAGGCGGGGCCCTACGAGCAGTACTTC. Amino acids: CASSLKAGPYEQYF.